These 22 T cell receptor beta chains originate from one sample sequenced in a study of blood T cell repertoires in COVID-19. Produced via immunoSEQ multiplex PCR; TCRdb's table is partial and in-frame only. The data show 50,000 or so clones, about nine tenths seen once. The sequencing input was peripheral blood. Every receptor here comes from a human donor in a cohort sampled during active COVID-19.

This clone was detected a few times. The V call is TRBV6-1, the J call TRBJ1-4, with D tentatively TRBD1 (5 bases). Trimming took off 2 bases at V and 7 bases at J, with 14 bases between the two ends. Germline CDR1 and CDR2: MNHNS and SASEGT. The CDR3 loop spans 15 amino acids. The CDR3 reads CASSEFQGRSEKLFF. The CDR3 DNA reads as TGTGCCAGCAGTGAATTCCAGGGCAGGTCTGAAAAACTGTTTTTT.

The rearrangement joins TRBV7-2 to TRBJ1-2, with 8 nucleotides matching TRBD1. Germline V CDR1 and CDR2: SGHTA, FQGNSA. The CDR3 sequence is 14 residues long. V lost 5 bases and J lost 7; bases outside the gene matches: 9. CDR3 amino acids: CASSPGGAGAGYTF. CDR3 coding DNA: TGTGCCAGCAGCCCAGGGGGCGCGGGGGCTGGCTACACCTTC.

This clone was detected only once. The chain has TRBV29-1 and TRBJ1-2, with D unclear. CDR3 length: 13 amino acids. Germline V gene sequence: CDR1 SQVTM, CDR2 ANQGSEA. V was cut by 5 bases and J by 6 bases, with 16 bases left in between. The CDR3: CSVFSSVNDGYTF. The CDR3 nucleotides are TGCAGCGTTTTTTCATCGGTGAATGATGGCTACACCTTC.

This sequence joins TRBV29-1 and TRBJ2-7; D is possibly TRBD1 (6 bases). The germline V and J ends were trimmed by 3 bases and 6 bases, with 24 bases remaining between them. The germline V gene has CDR1 SQVTM and CDR2 ANQGSEA. The CDR3 covers 16 residues. CDR3 sequence reads: CSVDHRSGPPGAEQYF. Here the CDR3 DNA reads TGCAGCGTTGACCACAGATCGGGCCCCCCAGGGGCCGAGCAGTACTTC.

The gene calls are TRBV5-1 and TRBJ1-2; D perhaps matches TRBD1 (6 bases). CDR1 SGHRS and CDR2 YFSETQ come from the germline V gene. The CDR3 has 14 residues. Trimming removed 2 bases from V and 2 bases from J, with 10 bases in between. CDR3 region: CASSFAGTNYGYTF. Here the CDR3 DNA reads TGCGCCAGCAGCTTCGCCGGGACAAACTATGGCTACACCTTC.

This rearrangement joins TRBV6-4 to TRBJ2-7; 9 positions match TRBD1. CDR3 size: 15 residues. Germline CDR1 reads MRHNA; CDR2 reads SNTAGT. V lost 3 bases and J lost 5; bases outside the gene matches: 8. The CDR3 protein is CASSERGTGYDEQYV. The CDR3 bases are TGTGCCAGCAGTGAGAGGGGGACAGGGTATGACGAGCAGTACGTC.

The gene calls are TRBV28 and TRBJ2-7; 10 positions agree with TRBD1. The CDR3 runs to 16 residues. Germline V gives CDR1 MDHEN, CDR2 SYDVKM. Trimming at V came to 3 bases and at J to 2 bases, leaving 7 bases not matched to a gene. This chain's CDR3 is CASSLRTGGSAYEQYF. DNA for the CDR3: TGTGCCAGCAGTTTGAGGACAGGGGGTTCAGCCTACGAGCAGTACTTC.

The rearrangement links TRBV5-1 to TRBJ2-7, with 7 positions matching TRBD1. This CDR3 is 16 amino acids long. The V gene's germline CDR1 is SGHRS and CDR2 YFSETQ. V gave up 0 bases and J gave up 4 bases; unmatched junction bases: 10. The CDR3 coding sequence is TGCGCCAGCAGCTTGGGGCCGGGACAGAGTTTGTACGAGCAGTACGTC. Encoded protein: CASSLGPGQSLYEQYV.

The chain carries TRBV5-1 and TRBJ1-5; 8 nucleotides match TRBD1. This CDR3 spans 15 amino acids. From germline, CDR1 is SGHRS and CDR2 YFSETQ. The V gene end was trimmed by 4 bases and the J gene end by 3 bases; junction bases not matched to a gene: 6. In DNA form, the CDR3 reads TGCGCCAGCAGCACCGGGACAGGTAACAATCAGCCCCAGCATTTT. This gives the protein CASSTGTGNNQPQHF.

This clone was seen once. The CDR3 sequence is CASSYSLAGPYEQYV. CDR3 coding DNA: TGTGCCAGCAGTTACTCGCTAGCGGGTCCCTACGAGCAGTACGTC. The chain is built from TRBV6-2 or TRBV6-3 and TRBJ2-7; 8 positions match TRBD2. Trimming at V came to 0 bases and at J to 2 bases, leaving 3 bases not matched to a gene. Per germline, CDR1 MNHEY and CDR2 SVGEGT. The CDR3 sequence is 15 residues long.

This rearrangement joins TRBV11-2 to TRBJ2-7, with 8 nucleotides matching TRBD2. The ends lost 5 bases at V and 0 bases at J; junction bases unmatched: 9. This CDR3 has 16 residues. Germline CDR1 is SGHAT and CDR2 is FQNNGV. The CDR3 DNA reads as TGTGCCAGCAGCCGCAGGCGGGGGGACTTCTCCTACGAGCAGTACTTC. This codes for CASSRRRGDFSYEQYF.

The chain couples TRBV2 to TRBJ1-1; possible D gene TRBD1, 6 bases. The CDR3 has 13 amino acids. Trimming took 4 bases from V and 0 from J, leaving 6 bases between them. Germline V gene lookup returns CDR1 SNHLY and CDR2 FYNNEI. The CDR3 nucleotides read TGTGCCAGCAGTGGACAGGTGAACACTGAAGCTTTCTTT. Amino acid sequence: CASSGQVNTEAFF.

This clone showed up just once. The chain uses TRBV28 and TRBJ1-2; TRBD1 agrees at 7 bases. Per germline, CDR1 MDHEN and CDR2 SYDVKM. V lost 6 bases and J lost 8; bases outside the gene matches: 9. CDR3 length: 13 amino acids. CDR3 nucleotide sequence: TGTGCCAGCAGGCCTACAGGGGCAGGGGGCTACACCTTC. It is translated as CASRPTGAGGYTF.

The chain is built from TRBV11-2 and TRBJ2-5; 7 bases are a match to TRBD2. Looked up from germline, CDR1 is SGHAT and CDR2 is FQNNGV. The CDR3 has 16 amino acids. After removal of 5 bases from V and 2 bases from J, the junction contained 11 bases not matched to a gene. For the CDR3, the DNA is TGTGCCAGCAGCGCCGGGACTAACTCGCGGCAAGAGACCCAGTACTTC. Translation gives CASSAGTNSRQETQYF.

This clone has only one observation. The CDR3 reads CASSSRDTISYEQYF. In nucleotides, the CDR3 is TGCGCCAGCAGCAGCCGGGACACGATCTCCTACGAGCAGTACTTC. The rearrangement uses TRBV5-1 and TRBJ2-7; possible D gene TRBD1, 6 bases. CDR1 is SGHRS and CDR2 is YFSETQ in the germline V gene. The length of the CDR3 is 15 residues. The V gene lost 4 bases and the J gene lost 0 bases, with 14 bases spanning the gap.

V is TRBV5-1 and J is TRBJ1-4, with TRBD1 as a possible D gene (5 bases). CDR3 length equals 14 residues. CDR1 SGHRS and CDR2 YFSETQ come from the germline V gene. V was trimmed by 6 bases and J by 8 bases, leaving 17 bases between them. CDR3 nucleotide sequence: TGCGCCAGCACTACCGGGACTTCAGGCGAAAAACTGTTTTTT. Residues: CASTTGTSGEKLFF.

The J gene is TRBJ2-6, the V gene TRBV14; 9 bases line up with TRBD1. CDR3 length equals 17 residues. Per germline, CDR1 SGHDN and CDR2 FVKESK. With 3 bases clipped from V and 2 bases from J, the junction kept 5 bases outside the gene matches. CDR3 residues: CASSHGQGWAGANVLTF. DNA for the CDR3: TGTGCCAGCAGCCACGGACAGGGGTGGGCTGGGGCCAACGTCCTGACTTTC.

J is TRBJ2-1 and V is TRBV24-1; the match to TRBD1 covers 11 bases. V lost 5 bases to trimming and J lost 3 bases; unmatched junction nucleotides: 5. From germline, CDR1 is KGHDR and CDR2 SFDVKD. CDR3 length: 16 residues. CDR3 in amino acids: CATSAWGQGDYNEQFF. CDR3 in DNA: TGTGCCACCAGTGCCTGGGGACAGGGGGACTACAATGAGCAGTTCTTC.

This clone was seen only once. The chain has TRBV13 and TRBJ2-3; 12 bases align to TRBD2. The CDR3 is 17 amino acids. CDR1 and CDR2 from the germline V gene are PRHDT and FYEKMQ (reference sequence). V was pared by 2 bases and J by 0 bases, with 3 bases of the junction left unmatched. The CDR3 here is CASSLSGLAGSTDTQYF. Written as DNA, the CDR3 is TGTGCCAGCAGCTTATCGGGACTAGCGGGCAGCACAGATACGCAGTATTTT.

The chain carries TRBV4-1 and TRBJ1-4, with TRBD1 matching 7 bases. V was clipped by 0 bases and J by 4 bases; unmatched bases: 5. There are 16 residues in the CDR3. Germline loops: CDR1 MGHRA, CDR2 YSYEKL. The CDR3 reads CASSQETGSGNEKLFF. The DNA for the CDR3 is TGCGCCAGCAGCCAAGAGACAGGGTCTGGTAATGAAAAACTGTTTTTT.

The chain joins TRBV6-5 to TRBJ2-7; 9 nucleotides match TRBD1. The V gene end was trimmed by 6 bases and the J gene end by 2 bases; junction bases not matched to a gene: 5. The CDR3 has 14 residues. Germline CDR1 and CDR2: MNHEY and SVGAGI. The chain's CDR3 is CASRSGQGTYEQYF. Written as DNA, the CDR3 is TGTGCCAGCAGATCGGGACAGGGAACCTACGAGCAGTACTTC.

The rearrangement uses TRBV5-4 and TRBJ1-1, with 7 bases lining up with TRBD1. The CDR3 spans 14 residues. The ends lost 5 bases at V and 5 bases at J; junction bases unmatched: 9. Germline V gene data show CDR1 as SGHNT and CDR2 as YYREEE (reference sequence). The CDR3 DNA reads as TGTGCCAGCAGGCTTCAGGGGGGAAGGACTGAAGCTTTCTTT. Translating it yields CASRLQGGRTEAFF.